Following are 9 T cell receptor beta chains from one sample sequenced in a study of cytotoxic CD8 clonotypes in ibrutinib-treated CLL. Profiled with immunoSEQ multiplex PCR; TCRdb holds only in-frame clones, not every one. The top ten hold around 2.7% of the sample, which has approximately 160,000 clones, roughly 84% seen once. This material consisted of PBMCs, taken at disease progression, from a patient treated with ibrutinib. Source of these receptors: a human donor with chronic lymphocytic leukemia.

The V and J genes are TRBV7-6 and TRBJ1-5; D unresolved. The V end was cut by 2 bases, the J end by 4 bases, with 9 bases between. This CDR3 comprises 14 residues. CDR1 is SGHVS, CDR2 FNYEAQ, per germline. This CDR3 is CASSLSETNQPQHF. The CDR3 region has the DNA TGTGCCAGCAGCTTATCAGAGACAAATCAGCCCCAGCATTTT.

The chain has TRBV9 and TRBJ1-3; 9 positions agree with TRBD1. Trimming removed 3 bases from V and 2 bases from J; junction bases left unmatched: 6. This CDR3 is built from 16 residues. Germline CDR1 and CDR2: SGDLS and YYNGEE. In DNA form, the CDR3 reads TGTGCCAGCAGCGCCCGACAGGGGGTTGCTGGAAACACCATATATTTT. It is translated as CASSARQGVAGNTIYF.

CDR3 coding DNA: TGCGCCAGCAGCTTTACCCCCCAGGGACAGGCGCATGAAGCTTTCTTT. Its protein product is CASSFTPQGQAHEAFF. J is TRBJ1-1 and V is TRBV5-1, with 8 bases matching TRBD1. J gave up 7 bases and V 2 bases, and 13 bases lay outside the gene matches. CDR1 and CDR2 from the germline V gene are SGHRS and YFSETQ. The CDR3 has 16 amino acids.

V usage is TRBV11-2 and J usage is TRBJ2-3, with TRBD2 matching 11 bases. The V and J ends lost 1 base and 0 bases, in that order; junction bases with no gene match: 3. The CDR3 loop spans 17 amino acids. Germline assignment: CDR1 SGHAT and CDR2 FQNNGV. CDR3 loop: CASSLGRTSGSTDTQYF. For the CDR3, the DNA is TGTGCCAGCAGCTTAGGAAGGACTAGCGGGAGCACAGATACGCAGTATTTT.

The rearrangement links TRBV4-1 to TRBJ1-2, with a tentative D call TRBD1 (5 bases). The CDR3 totals 14 residues. Germline lookup yields CDR1 MGHRA and CDR2 YSYEKL. Trimming took 0 bases from V and 5 from J, leaving 10 bases between them. CDR3 region: CASSQDPRGYGYTF. CDR3 sequence (DNA): TGCGCCAGCAGCCAAGATCCGCGGGGGTATGGCTACACCTTC.

The chain combines TRBV11-2 with TRBJ1-2; tentatively, D is TRBD1 (5 bases). The V end was cut by 8 bases, the J end by 5 bases, with 9 bases between. The V gene's germline CDR1 is SGHAT and CDR2 FQNNGV. The length of the CDR3 is 11 residues. CDR3 protein: CASGRGYGYTF. In DNA form, the CDR3 reads TGTGCCAGCGGAAGGGGATATGGCTACACCTTC.

This clone was recorded only once. The chain is built from TRBV6-1 and TRBJ2-5; TRBD1 might be the D (5 bases). CDR3 size: 13 residues. V lost 11 bases and J lost 7, with 20 bases in between. Germline CDR1 reads MNHNS; CDR2 reads SASEGT. CDR3 sequence reads: CAAQVRGIGTQYF. CDR3 DNA: TGTGCCGCCCAAGTTAGGGGCATCGGGACCCAGTACTTC.

The chain joins TRBV28 to TRBJ1-4; no clear D. V lost 5 bases and J 5 bases, leaving 18 bases between the germline ends. This CDR3 region has 16 residues. Germline V CDR1 and CDR2: MDHEN, SYDVKM. CDR3: CASSPNLQVGNEKLFF. The CDR3 DNA sequence: TGTGCCAGCAGTCCGAATCTACAAGTGGGAAATGAAAAACTGTTTTTT.

The chain joins TRBV29-1 to TRBJ2-1; no clear D. In germline, CDR1 is SQVTM, CDR2 ANQGSEA. The CDR3 covers 12 residues. Trimming left V 5 bases short and J 3 bases short, with 8 bases between. CDR3 residues: CSVSKNYNEQFF. Here the CDR3 DNA reads TGCAGCGTTAGCAAAAACTACAATGAGCAGTTCTTC.